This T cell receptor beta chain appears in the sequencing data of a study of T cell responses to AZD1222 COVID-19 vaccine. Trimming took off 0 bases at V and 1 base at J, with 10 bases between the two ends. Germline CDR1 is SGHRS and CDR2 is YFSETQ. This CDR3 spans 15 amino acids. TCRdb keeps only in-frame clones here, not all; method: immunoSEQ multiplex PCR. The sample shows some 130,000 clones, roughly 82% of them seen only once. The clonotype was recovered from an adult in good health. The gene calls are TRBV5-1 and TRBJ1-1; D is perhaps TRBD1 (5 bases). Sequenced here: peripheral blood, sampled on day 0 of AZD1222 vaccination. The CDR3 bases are TGCGCCAGCAGCTTGGGACAGCAGACGAACACTGAAGCTTTCTTT. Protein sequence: CASSLGQQTNTEAFF.